A selection of T cell receptor beta chains follows, all from one sample in a study of CD8 T cells in ankylosing spondylitis. TCRdb fed the 5' RACE reads into MiXCR, producing one record per CDR3 protein. The sample lists fewer than 550,000 distinct CDR3 sequences, approximately 5.3% occurring once. The sample consisted of blood, either unsorted or a sorted T cell fraction (not recorded which). The source is a male donor with ankylosing spondylitis. Each CDR3 is given with its conserved first and last residue. The D gene is left open where the match is weak. Not every row has a clone size; where given, it reads once, few, many or a size class.

V,length,J,size,D,DNA,CDR3
TRBV4-3,15,TRBJ1-1,-,-,TGCGCCAGCAGCCCGCATGGGACATTTGAATCTGAAGCTTTCTTT,CASSPHGTFESEAFF
TRBV20-1,14,TRBJ2-7,many,TRBD1,TGCAGTGCTTCGGACAGGGGAGTATCCTACGAGCAGTACTTC,CSASDRGVSYEQYF
TRBV6-1,15,TRBJ1-1,many,-,TGTGCCAGCAGGGACGTGGGAGATTGGAACACTGAAGCTTTCTTT,CASRDVGDWNTEAFF
TRBV2,14,TRBJ2-3,-,-,TGTGCCAGCAAGGGCAGACTCCGGAGGGATACGCAGTATTTT,CASKGRLRRDTQYF
TRBV5-1,16,TRBJ2-1,many,TRBD1,TGCGCCAGCAGCTTGACGGGACAGAGAAAATACAATGAGCAGTTCTTC,CASSLTGQRKYNEQFF
TRBV5-1,14,TRBJ2-5,-,TRBD1,TGCGCCAGCAGCAGACAGGGACAAGGAGAGACCCAGTACTTC,CASSRQGQGETQYF
TRBV7-9,13,TRBJ1-1,many,-,TGTGCCAGCAGCTCGCCAGGGAGCGCTGAAGCTTTCTTT,CASSSPGSAEAFF
TRBV21-1,17,TRBJ2-2,many,-,TGTGCCAGCAGCACGCAGGGAATCCGTATATTCCACGGGGAGCTGTTTTTT,CASSTQGIRIFHGELFF
TRBV6-5,15,TRBJ2-5,many,TRBD1,TGTGCCAGCAGTTACGGGACAGTTAAGAAGGAGACCCAGTACTTC,CASSYGTVKKETQYF
TRBV7-2,16,TRBJ1-2,many,-,TGTGCCAGCAGCGTTCAGTGGGACACTATTAACTATGGCTACACCTTC,CASSVQWDTINYGYTF
TRBV12-3/TRBV12-4,13,TRBJ2-3,many,-,TGTGCCAGCAGTTTTAGCCAATCAGATACGCAGTATTTT,CASSFSQSDTQYF
TRBV5-1,15,TRBJ2-7,many,TRBD1,TGCGCCAGCAGTAGACAGGGGGCTGGCGCGATGGAGCAGTACTTC,CASSRQGAGAMEQYF
TRBV29-1,11,TRBJ2-5,many,-,TGCAGCGCAAGACTGGAAGAGACCCAGTACTTC,CSARLEETQYF
TRBV20-1,14,TRBJ2-1,few,-,TGCAGTGCTAGACGGGCTAGCCCCATCAATGAGCAGTTCTTC,CSARRASPINEQFF
TRBV7-6,13,TRBJ2-3,few,-,TGTGCCAGCAGCTTATCGGCCAGGGCAACGCAGTATTTT,CASSLSARATQYF
TRBV29-1,15,TRBJ1-1,many,TRBD1,TGCAGCGTTGACGAGGGGACAGAGATGAACACTGAAGCTTTCTTT,CSVDEGTEMNTEAFF
TRBV20-1,15,TRBJ2-7,many,TRBD2,TGCAGTGCTAGAGACCTATGGACTAGCACAAACGAGCAGTACTTC,CSARDLWTSTNEQYF
TRBV5-1,15,TRBJ1-1,many,TRBD1,TGCGCCAGCAGCGGGGGACAGGGGATGGGCACTGAAGCTTTCTTT,CASSGGQGMGTEAFF
TRBV28,18,TRBJ2-5,few,-,TGTGCCAGCAGCCCGGGGTGGGCTAGCTTACTTGGGCCAGAGACCCAGTACTTC,CASSPGWASLLGPETQYF
TRBV25-1,14,TRBJ2-5,many,TRBD1,TGTGCCAGCGGCCGGGACAGGGACGTGGCGACCCAGTACTTC,CASGRDRDVATQYF
TRBV29-1,14,TRBJ2-1,many,-,TGCAGCGTTGCGAGGCAGGGTGAGGTCAATGAGCAGTTCTTC,CSVARQGEVNEQFF
TRBV10-3,15,TRBJ1-5,many,-,TGTGCCATCAGTGAGTCGATTGGCAGGGCGCAGCCCCAGCATTTT,CAISESIGRAQPQHF
TRBV24-1,17,TRBJ2-2,many,TRBD2,TGTGCCACCAGTGACCCGGGACTAGCCGCGAACACCGGGGAGCTGTTTTTT,CATSDPGLAANTGELFF
TRBV4-2,16,TRBJ2-5,many,TRBD2,TGTGCCAGCAGCCAAGTCTGGGTTGCGGGAGAGGGGACCCAGTACTTC,CASSQVWVAGEGTQYF
TRBV6-2/TRBV6-3,17,TRBJ1-2,-,-,TGTGCCAGCAGTGCCTGGACAGAGCCCACTGACTTGAGCGGCTACACCTTC,CASSAWTEPTDLSGYTF
TRBV7-6,20,TRBJ2-3,-,TRBD1,TGTGCCAGCAGCTCTCAACCTCCGGGACAGGGAGGGAGTAGGACAGATACGCAGTATTTT,CASSSQPPGQGGSRTDTQYF
TRBV9,15,TRBJ1-3,once,TRBD1,TGTGCCAGCAGCCAAAGGACAGGGCCTGGAAACACCATATATTTT,CASSQRTGPGNTIYF
TRBV29-1,16,TRBJ2-7,many,TRBD1,TGCAGCGTTGAAGACTCTGGACAGGGGGCAAACTACGAGCAGTACTTC,CSVEDSGQGANYEQYF
TRBV29-1,14,TRBJ2-5,many,-,TGCAGCGTTGAGTCAGGGGAGGGAGAAGAGACCCAGTACTTC,CSVESGEGEETQYF
TRBV7-8,14,TRBJ1-5,many,TRBD1,TGTGCCAGCAGCACTCACAGGGGTGACCAGCCCCAGCATTTT,CASSTHRGDQPQHF
TRBV7-2,15,TRBJ2-7,many,TRBD2,TGTGCCAGCAGCTACACCGGGACTAGCGTCCACGAGCAGTACTTC,CASSYTGTSVHEQYF
TRBV28,13,TRBJ1-2,many,-,TGTGCCAGCAGTCCAAGGTTGCATGGGGGCTACACCTTC,CASSPRLHGGYTF
TRBV11-2,16,TRBJ2-7,many,-,TGTGCCAGCAGCTTATTGGTAGGCAAGGGGCCCTACGAGCAGTACTTC,CASSLLVGKGPYEQYF
TRBV29-1,12,TRBJ2-3,many,-,TGCAGCGCGCCAGGGACTGCCGGGACGCAGTATTTT,CSAPGTAGTQYF
TRBV4-3,14,TRBJ2-2,many,-,TGCGCCAGCAGGTCCGATGCGGCCACCGGGGAGCTGTTTTTT,CASRSDAATGELFF
TRBV12-3/TRBV12-4,16,TRBJ1-2,many,-,TGTGCCAGCAGCCCCCGGGACACCCATAATAACTATGGCTACACCTTC,CASSPRDTHNNYGYTF
TRBV7-2,13,TRBJ2-3,many,-,TGTGCCAGCAGCTTCAACCAAAAAGATACGCAGTATTTT,CASSFNQKDTQYF
TRBV12-3/TRBV12-4,11,TRBJ2-7,many,TRBD1,TGTGCCAGCACCATGACAGGGGAGCAGTACTTC,CASTMTGEQYF
TRBV11-2,14,TRBJ2-1,many,-,TGTGCCAGCAGCTTAGTTGTGGGGGGCAATGAGCAGTTCTTC,CASSLVVGGNEQFF
TRBV4-3,17,TRBJ1-2,many,-,TGCGCCAGCAGCCTCATACTGGCGGATTTCAAGGACTATGGCTACACCTTC,CASSLILADFKDYGYTF
TRBV29-1,15,TRBJ2-2,many,TRBD1,TGCAGCGTTGGCCCCGAACACAGGGGGACCGGGGAGCTGTTTTTT,CSVGPEHRGTGELFF
TRBV29-1,12,TRBJ1-5,many,-,TGCAGCGTTAAAACTCAAAATCAGCCCCAGCATTTT,CSVKTQNQPQHF
TRBV5-1,17,TRBJ1-1,many,-,TGCGCCAGCAGCTTGGCCGGCGGAACCAAAATGAACACTGAAGCTTTCTTT,CASSLAGGTKMNTEAFF
TRBV7-2,15,TRBJ1-2,few,TRBD1,TGTGCCAGCAGCTTTGACAGGGGACGACTCTATGGCTACACCTTC,CASSFDRGRLYGYTF
TRBV29-1,14,TRBJ2-1,-,-,TGCAGCGGAACCGGGACCAGCGCCTTCAATGAGCAGTTCTTC,CSGTGTSAFNEQFF